This T cell receptor (beta chain) was captured by sequencing in a study of blood T cell repertoires in COVID-19. Study-level background: From T cells, B-cell-depleted T cells, or PBMCs came the material, which was cDNA or gDNA.

With 0 bases removed from V and 8 bases from J, the gap between germline ends came to 16 bases. The CDR3 loop spans 16 amino acids. Germline V CDR1 and CDR2: MNHEY, SVGAGI. Profiled with immunoSEQ multiplex PCR; TCRdb holds only in-frame clones, not every one. The sample includes about 64,000 clones, more than 80% of them seen just once. The TCR originated in an elderly man with acute or convalescent COVID-19. Sample: peripheral blood. The J gene is TRBJ1-4, the V gene TRBV6-5, with D tentatively TRBD1 (6 bases). The CDR3 DNA sequence: TGTGCCAGCAGTTACTCTTCAGCAGGGGAAGGGGAAAAACTGTTTTTT. Translation gives CASSYSSAGEGEKLFF.